What follows are 15 T cell receptor beta chains derived from one specimen sequenced in a study of T cells in localized non-small cell lung cancer. Clones were read by immunoSEQ multiplex PCR, and TCRdb kept only the in-frame ones, dropping some. The sample yields more than 100,000 clones, around 90% seen once. The source was peripheral blood, collected before any cancer treatment. The origin of the receptors is a female donor at least 60 years old with stage I lung adenocarcinoma.

The V call is TRBV10-2, the J call TRBJ2-1, with D unclear. Germline-derived CDR1 and CDR2 are WSHSY and SAAADI. The CDR3 sequence is 16 residues long. The V end lost 0 bases, the J end lost 1 base, and 10 bases lay between the germline ends. The CDR3 region is CASSESISWSYNEQFF. The CDR3 DNA follows: TGCGCCAGCAGTGAGTCCATCAGCTGGTCCTACAATGAGCAGTTCTTC.

The chain joins TRBV6-1 to TRBJ2-1; D unclear. The CDR3 sequence is 14 residues long. Germline CDR1 reads MNHNS; CDR2 reads SASEGT. V was pared by 10 bases and J by 2 bases, with 15 bases between. The CDR3 DNA is TGTGCCACCCAAAGGGATTTCGCCTACAATGAGCAGTTCTTC. It yields the protein CATQRDFAYNEQFF.

This chain connects TRBV7-2 to TRBJ2-2, with a possible D match to TRBD1 (5 bases). This CDR3 has 14 amino acids. CDR1 is SGHTA and CDR2 is FQGNSA in the germline V gene. Trimming shortened V by 3 bases and J by 5 bases, and 10 bases separated the two germline ends. CDR3 sequence (DNA): TGTGCCAGCAGCTTCAGGGCGCGGACCGGGGAGCTGTTTTTT. Its protein is CASSFRARTGELFF.

V gene TRBV6-7 combines with J gene TRBJ1-3; D uncertain. TRBV6-7 has ORF status, its function being uncertain. The CDR3 consists of 16 residues. The V end lost 3 bases, the J end lost 3 bases, and 15 bases lay between the germline ends. The CDR3 loop is CASSYNPTTFGNTIYF. The CDR3 nucleotides are TGTGCCAGCAGTTATAACCCCACCACCTTTGGAAACACCATATATTTT.

The chain has TRBV2 and TRBJ2-4; D may match TRBD1 or TRBD2 (6 bases each). CDR1 and CDR2 (germline): SNHLY, FYNNEI. The CDR3 loop spans 14 amino acids. The ends were cut back, 6 bases at V and 0 bases at J, with 9 bases in the middle. DNA for the CDR3: TGTGCCAGCAGAAGGGGGGTAGCCAAAAACATTCAGTACTTC. Protein product: CASRRGVAKNIQYF.

The V and J genes are TRBV28 and TRBJ2-4; 7 bases are shared with TRBD1. V shed 1 base, J shed 7 bases, and the junction held 1 base outside the gene matches. Germline CDR1 reads MDHEN; CDR2 reads SYDVKM. The CDR3 is made up of 13 amino acids. CDR3: CASSLLQGNIQYF. The CDR3 bases are TGTGCCAGCAGTTTATTACAGGGGAACATTCAGTACTTC.

The chain links TRBV7-3 to TRBJ2-1, with D unclear. Germline loops: CDR1 SGHTA, CDR2 FQGTGA. This CDR3 is built from 13 residues. V was pared by 6 bases and J by 3 bases, with 9 bases between. The CDR3 reads CASSYGNYNEQFF. CDR3 in DNA: TGTGCCAGCAGTTACGGAAACTACAATGAGCAGTTCTTC.

V is TRBV5-4 and J is TRBJ1-1, with D possibly TRBD1 on 6 matching bases. There are 16 residues in the CDR3. Trimming stripped 1 base from V and 2 bases from J, with 15 bases between. The germline CDR1 and CDR2 sequences are SGHNT and YYREEE (reference sequence). CDR3 DNA: TGTGCCAGCAGCTTGCCCCAAACCAGGGGTAACACTGAAGCTTTCTTT. Protein: CASSLPQTRGNTEAFF. The whole variable domain, filled in from reference TRBV5-4 and TRBJ1-1, reads ETGVTQSPTHLIKTRGQQVTLRCSSQSGHNTVSWYQQALGQGPQFIFQYYREEENGRGNFPPRFSGLQFPNYSSELNVNALELDDSALYLCASSLPQTRGNTEAFFGQGTRLTVV.

The V and J genes are TRBV15 and TRBJ1-1; TRBD1 might be the D (5 bases). The CDR3 totals 16 residues. Germline assignment: CDR1 LNHNV and CDR2 YYDKDF (reference sequence). V was cut by 1 base and J by 5 bases, with 17 bases left in between. The CDR3: CATSRAWFGARTEAFF. The CDR3 DNA reads as TGTGCCACCAGCAGAGCATGGTTTGGGGCGCGGACTGAAGCTTTCTTT.

The V call is TRBV25-1, the J call TRBJ2-7, with 9 bases that match TRBD2. Germline assignment: CDR1 MGHDK and CDR2 SYGVNS. The ends lost 0 bases at V and 0 bases at J; junction bases unmatched: 3. The CDR3 has 16 amino acids. CDR3 nucleotide sequence: TGTGCCAGCAGTGAATATTGGACTAGCGACTCCTACGAGCAGTACTTC. The encoded protein is CASSEYWTSDSYEQYF.

V and J are TRBV9 and TRBJ2-7; TRBD2 matches 9 bases. V lost 4 bases, J lost 1 base, and 6 bases stayed unmatched. The CDR3 runs 15 residues. Germline assignment: CDR1 SGDLS and CDR2 YYNGEE. The CDR3 protein is CASSSRLAASYEQYF. The CDR3 bases are TGTGCCAGCAGCTCGAGACTAGCGGCTTCCTACGAGCAGTACTTC.

The chain carries TRBV5-4 and TRBJ2-7; 10 nucleotides match TRBD2. With 4 bases clipped from V and 5 bases from J, the junction kept 12 bases outside the gene matches. Per the germline V gene, CDR1 is SGHNT and CDR2 is YYREEE (reference sequence). The CDR3 spans 16 residues. The CDR3, as DNA: TGTGCCAGCAGCCCGTCCCTTCTAGCGGGAGCCAACGAGCAGTACTTC. Its translation: CASSPSLLAGANEQYF.

This sequence joins TRBV5-6 and TRBJ1-2; 8 bases are a match to TRBD1. Germline V gene sequence: CDR1 SGHDT, CDR2 YYEEEE. V was clipped by 4 bases and J by 7 bases; unmatched bases: 9. The CDR3 is made up of 14 amino acids. The CDR3, as DNA: TGTGCCAGCAGCCCCGGACAGGGAGCAAGTGGCTACACCTTC. This gives the protein CASSPGQGASGYTF.

The chain has TRBV15 and TRBJ2-7; 7 bases agree with TRBD1. The CDR3 contains 14 residues. The germline CDR1 and CDR2 sequences are LNHNV and YYDKDF (reference sequence). V lost 9 bases and J lost 2; bases outside the gene matches: 10. The CDR3 DNA reads as TGTGCCACTAGGGGACAGTTCGGCCCCTACGAGCAGTACTTC. This encodes CATRGQFGPYEQYF. The full variable domain, with the rest looked up from reference TRBV15 and TRBJ2-7, is DAMVIQNPRYQVTQFGKPVTLSCSQTLNHNVMYWYQQKSSQAPKLLFHYYDKDFNNEADTPDNFQSRRPNTSFCFLDIRSPGLGDTAMYLCATRGQFGPYEQYFGPGTRLTVT.

The chain is built from TRBV7-8 and TRBJ2-2, with 10 bases aligning to TRBD2. V shed 5 bases, J shed 5 bases, and the junction held 11 bases outside the gene matches. The length of the CDR3 is 17 residues. Germline V gene sequence: CDR1 SGHVS, CDR2 FQNEAQ. CDR3 coding DNA: TGTGCCAGCAGCCCAACACTAGCGGGGACGAGGACCGGGGAGCTGTTTTTT. This translates into CASSPTLAGTRTGELFF.